One sample yielded the 21 T cell receptor beta chains listed below, sequenced in a study of OX40 agonist ivuxolimab in advanced cancers. Some clones are missing from TCRdb's copy, which holds only in-frame ones; the method was immunoSEQ multiplex PCR. The sample consists of tens of thousands of clones, approximately 90% of them appearing once. This specimen was CD4+ or CD8+ T cells sorted from blood, taken in a trial of the OX40 agonist ivuxolimab. Receptors originate from an adult with an advanced solid tumor such as melanoma, head and neck, liver or kidney cancer.

The genes are TRBV29-1 and TRBJ1-2; D gene unclear. V dropped 5 bases and J dropped 6 bases, with 22 bases sitting between them. The germline CDR1 and CDR2 sequences are SQVTM and ANQGSEA. This CDR3 has 15 residues. The CDR3 spells CSVQGVALGLDGYTF. The DNA for the CDR3 is TGCAGCGTTCAAGGTGTTGCTTTGGGTCTCGATGGCTACACCTTC.

The genes are TRBV5-5 and TRBJ2-3; the D gene is possibly TRBD2 (6 bases). The CDR3 runs 15 residues. The germline V gene encodes CDR1 SGHKS and CDR2 YYEKEE (reference sequence). Trimming removed 2 bases at V and 0 bases at J, with 10 bases between. CDR3 in amino acids: CASSFTGVSTDTQYF. DNA for the CDR3: TGTGCCAGCAGCTTTACGGGGGTTAGCACAGATACGCAGTATTTT.

The rearrangement joins TRBV11-2 to TRBJ1-3; 8 bases map to TRBD1. With V trimmed by 2 bases and J by 3 bases, 3 bases remained unmatched. Germline values: CDR1 SGHAT, CDR2 FQNNGV. The CDR3 length is 15 residues. The CDR3 here is CASSLRTGGGNTIYF. Written as DNA, the CDR3 is TGTGCCAGCAGCTTACGCACAGGGGGTGGAAACACCATATATTTT.

This rearrangement joins TRBV19 to TRBJ2-3; 12 positions agree with TRBD2. The CDR3 totals 18 residues. Germline CDR1 reads LNHDA; CDR2 reads SQIVND (reference sequence). Trimming at V came to 6 bases and at J to 2 bases, leaving 12 bases not matched to a gene. DNA of the CDR3: TGTGCCAGTAGGCCCCTGGTGGCTAGCGGGAGGGTCACAGATACGCAGTATTTT. Its translation: CASRPLVASGRVTDTQYF.

Worth noting for this clone: In the same sample, other DNA sequences code for this CDR3. J is TRBJ2-1 and V is TRBV5-1; D remains unclear. V lost 2 bases, J lost 5 bases, and 8 bases lay in between. The CDR3 covers 13 residues. The germline CDR1 and CDR2 sequences are SGHRS and YFSETQ. The CDR3 bases are TGCGCCAGCAGCTTCGGTTTAAACAATGAGCAGTTCTTC. Translation: CASSFGLNNEQFF.

As for this clone: A read error may account for a junction end that differs from germline. The CDR3 nucleotides read TGTGCCAGCAGCCGCGGACAGGGTTTGGTATTC. Protein sequence: CASSRGQGLVF. The chain is built from TRBV6-5 and TRBJ2-7; 8 nucleotides match TRBD1. The CDR3 length is 11 residues. Germline-derived CDR1 and CDR2 are MNHEY and SVGAGI.

This clone showed up just once. This sequence joins TRBV27 and TRBJ2-7, with 10 bases that match TRBD1. Germline CDR1 MNHEY, CDR2 SMNVEV (reference sequence). Trimming removed 8 bases from V and 1 base from J; junction bases left unmatched: 5. The CDR3 consists of 14 residues. The CDR3 DNA reads TGTGCCAGCCGACAGGGGGCCACTTCCTACGAGCAGTACTTC. As protein: CASRQGATSYEQYF.

The table lists this clone with a count of one. V usage is TRBV14 and J usage is TRBJ1-2; TRBD1 is a possible D gene (6 bases). This CDR3 is built from 12 residues. Germline assignment: CDR1 SGHDN and CDR2 FVKESK. V shed 5 bases and J shed 4 bases, with 8 bases lying between them. CDR3 in DNA: TGTGCCAGCAGCAACAGGGTCTATGGCTACACCTTC. It specifies CASSNRVYGYTF.

The gene calls are TRBV15 and TRBJ1-2; D is ambiguous. Per the germline V gene, CDR1 is LNHNV and CDR2 is YYDKDF (reference sequence). The V and J ends lost 0 bases and 0 bases respectively, with 8 bases between them. CDR3 length: 15 residues. DNA of the CDR3: TGTGCCACCAGCAGAGATGTCGGAGCTAACTATGGCTACACCTTC. Amino acids: CATSRDVGANYGYTF.

J is TRBJ1-1 and V is TRBV5-1; a possible D gene is TRBD1 (5 bases). The CDR3 contains 13 residues. Trimming removed 4 bases at V and 2 bases at J, with 9 bases between. Germline assignment: CDR1 SGHRS and CDR2 YFSETQ. CDR3 bases: TGCGCCAGCAGCCAAACAGGCAACACTGAAGCTTTCTTT. Protein sequence: CASSQTGNTEAFF. Full variable domain (missing parts from reference TRBV5-1 and TRBJ1-1): KAGVTQTPRYLIKTRGQQVTLSCSPISGHRSVSWYQQTPGQGLQFLFEYFSETQRNKGNFPGRFSGRQFSNSRSEMNVSTLELGDSALYLCASSQTGNTEAFFGQGTRLTVV.

The V and J genes are TRBV7-8 and TRBJ2-1; D uncertain. The CDR3 length is 12 residues. Germline CDR1 reads SGHVS; CDR2 reads FQNEAQ. Trimming took off 1 base at V and 8 bases at J, with 6 bases between the two ends. In DNA form, the CDR3 reads TGTGCCAGCAGCTTAGGGGTGTATGAGCAGTTCTTC. Amino acids: CASSLGVYEQFF.

The rearrangement uses TRBV19 and TRBJ1-1, with TRBD1 matching 9 bases. Losses at the gene ends were 4 bases for V and 5 bases for J; bases not matched to a gene: 8. Germline V CDR1 and CDR2: LNHDA, SQIVND (reference sequence). CDR3 length equals 15 residues. CDR3 sequence: CASSTSGTGKTEAFF. CDR3 coding DNA: TGTGCCAGTAGTACCTCCGGGACAGGGAAAACTGAAGCTTTCTTT.

J is TRBJ2-7 and V is TRBV30; 8 bases agree with TRBD1. This CDR3 contains 12 residues. The germline V gene encodes CDR1 GTSNPN and CDR2 SVGIG (reference sequence). The junction had 7 bases not matched to a gene; V was cut back by 8 bases and J by 4 bases. The CDR3 DNA reads TGTGCCGTACAGGGGGATCTTTACGAGCAGTACTTC. Its protein product is CAVQGDLYEQYF.

The table lists this clone with a count of one. The V gene is TRBV2, the J gene TRBJ2-2, with no clear D. Trimming shortened V by 7 bases and J by 7 bases, and 10 bases separated the two germline ends. Germline loops: CDR1 SNHLY, CDR2 FYNNEI. The CDR3 contains 12 residues. The CDR3 nucleotides are TGTGCCAGCACCCGAATAGGCGGGGAGCTGTTTTTT. It encodes CASTRIGGELFF.

This chain connects TRBV9 to TRBJ2-7, with D perhaps given as TRBD1 or TRBD2 (5 bases each). This CDR3 has 14 residues. With 3 bases removed from V and 6 bases from J, the gap between germline ends came to 16 bases. Germline V gene lookup returns CDR1 SGDLS and CDR2 YYNGEE. CDR3 loop: CASSAPNPGTEQYF. The CDR3 DNA follows: TGTGCCAGCAGCGCGCCCAACCCCGGGACCGAGCAGTACTTC.

The chain combines TRBV15 with TRBJ1-4; D may be TRBD1 (5 bases). Between the trimmed V and J ends, which lost 1 base and 7 bases, there was a span of 13 bases. The CDR3 is 15 residues long. The germline gives CDR1 LNHNV, CDR2 YYDKDF (reference sequence). Here the CDR3 DNA reads TGTGCCACCAGCAGAGGAACAACTCAGGGTGAAAAACTGTTTTTT. This codes for CATSRGTTQGEKLFF.

The chain uses TRBV19 and TRBJ2-1; 10 bases line up with TRBD2. CDR1 is LNHDA and CDR2 is SQIVND in the germline V gene (reference sequence). Trimming took 4 bases from V and 5 from J; bases not matched to a gene: 5. The CDR3 contains 15 residues. Here the CDR3 DNA reads TGTGCCAGTAGTAACCTAGCGGGAGTTAACAATGAGCAGTTCTTC. Its translation: CASSNLAGVNNEQFF.

The DNA of the CDR3 is TGCAGCGCCCCGACTAGTGTTTGGGCAGATACGCAGTATTTT. Amino acids: CSAPTSVWADTQYF. The V call is TRBV29-1, the J call TRBJ2-3, with a weak D call TRBD2 (6 bases). Germline V gene lookup returns CDR1 SQVTM and CDR2 ANQGSEA. The V gene lost 7 bases and the J gene lost 4 bases, with 18 bases spanning the gap. The CDR3 totals 14 residues.

The genes are TRBV28 and TRBJ1-3; 7 bases are a match to TRBD1. The CDR3 spans 15 residues. Germline CDR1 MDHEN, CDR2 SYDVKM. Trimming removed 2 bases from V and 4 bases from J; junction bases left unmatched: 5. The CDR3 bases are TGTGCCAGCAGTTTAGCAGGGGGTTACGGAAACACCATATATTTT. Its protein product is CASSLAGGYGNTIYF.

The V gene is TRBV5-1, the J gene TRBJ1-2, with D possibly TRBD1 on 5 matching bases. The CDR3 extends over 14 amino acids. Germline assignment: CDR1 SGHRS and CDR2 YFSETQ. The V end lost 0 bases, the J end lost 8 bases, and 14 bases lay between the germline ends. In DNA form, the CDR3 reads TGCGCCAGCAGCTTGGCTGACAGAGCTGGAGGCTACACCTTC. Its protein product is CASSLADRAGGYTF.

The rearrangement links TRBV11-1 to TRBJ2-1, with unresolved D. This CDR3 is built from 12 residues. Germline loops: CDR1 SGHAT, CDR2 FQDESV (reference sequence). Trimming stripped 1 base from V and 8 bases from J, with 6 bases between. Here the CDR3 reads CASSLDRDEQFF. In DNA form, the CDR3 reads TGTGCCAGCAGCTTAGATCGTGATGAGCAGTTCTTC.